The 2 T cell receptor beta chains given below trace back to one sample, sequenced in a study of T cell clonality in common variable immunodeficiency. Clones were sequenced by immunoSEQ multiplex PCR, and TCRdb holds only the in-frame ones, with some missing. This sample comprises 35,000 to 50,000 clones, none seen once only. Sample: peripheral blood mononuclear cells. These receptors all come from a person aged 18 to 75 in good health.

This clone was detected ten times or more. The read finishes 3 residues shy of the CDR3 end, and the germline J gene is used to complete it. The chain carries TRBV7-6 and TRBJ2-1, with D possibly matching TRBD2 (6 bases). Germline values: CDR1 SGHVS, CDR2 FNYEAQ. There are 14 residues in the CDR3. The V gene lost 5 bases and the J gene lost 3 bases, with 11 bases spanning the gap. The sequenced CDR3 bases are TGTGCCAGCAGCCCACTAGCACACTACAATGAG. Translating it yields CASSPLAHYNE. The whole CDR3 protein reads CASSPLAHYNEQFF.

This clone appeared many times. The CDR3 end is not reached by the read, which stops 3 residues before it; the germline J gene fills it in. The chain employs TRBV7-3 and TRBJ1-1, with TRBD1 as a possible D gene (5 bases). Looked up from germline, CDR1 is SGHTA and CDR2 is FQGTGA. V was pared by 5 bases and J by 3 bases, with 10 bases between. This CDR3 contains 13 residues. The CDR3: CASSLGGDTEAFF. The DNA read from the CDR3 is TGTGCCAGCAGCCTTGGGGGGGACACTGAA.